This T cell receptor beta chain was sequenced for a study of T-cell reconstitution after alpha-beta-depleted transplantation in children (dated by TCRdb to about 2016). In the study overall: Using TCR repertoire profiling, the study followed T-cell immune reconstitution in a quantitative way in children after TCRalphabeta/CD19-depleted allogeneic hematopoietic cell transplantation.

The germline V gene supplies CDR1 SGHRS and CDR2 YFSETQ. The CDR3 measures 16 amino acids from cysteine to phenylalanine. The only DNA kept is the CDR3, 48 bases in frame from the first base. The junction carries 17 bases between V and J, which are trimmed by 4 bases and 3 bases respectively. The library was produced with PCR. Instrument on record: Illumina HiSeq 2500. TCR library preparation used molecular barcoding, with unique molecular identifiers applied to normalize quantification of the TCRbeta repertoire. The raw public data were reprocessed by TCRdb itself: fastp quality trimming at Q25, MiXCR clonotype calling, in-frame beta chains only. Entries that share a CDR3 protein sequence are merged under the most common genes and DNA. A total of hundreds of thousands of distinct CDR3 sequences appear in this sample, around 13% of them only once. The biggest ten clones account for over 2.5% of the sample.

This clonotype was seen many times. No antigen is known for it. Per-nucleotide qualities are absent, and no much larger clonotype sits a single base away. The clonotype was recovered from a human donor who donated a stem cell graft to a child with acute lymphoblastic leukemia. In this chain, TRBV5-1 is recombined with TRBJ2-1; a weak D assignment points to TRBD1 (6 bases agree). The source material was PBMCs from the stem cell graft donor, sampled from the stem cell graft. The nucleotides read TGCGCCAGCAGCCTCCGGACAGCGGCCTACTACAATGAGCAGTTCTTC. Protein translation: CASSLRTAAYYNEQFF. Here the CDR3 is joined to the reference TRBV5-1 and TRBJ2-1 genes, and the full variable domain is: KAGVTQTPRYLIKTRGQQVTLSCSPISGHRSVSWYQQTPGQGLQFLFEYFSETQRNKGNFPGRFSGRQFSNSRSEMNVSTLELGDSALYLCASSLRTAAYYNEQFFGPGTRLTVL.